This TCR beta chain was observed in a study of T-cell memory formation after mild COVID-19. Study-wide results and caveats: The appearance of some responding clones in pre-infection memory suggested that cross-reactive memory joined.

TCRdb recomputed calls from the 5' RACE reads with MiXCR, one row per CDR3 protein. The sample carries approximately 300,000 distinct CDR3 sequences, more than 15% recorded once. This CDR3 spans 18 amino acids. The V end lost 4 bases, the J end lost 1 base, and 22 bases lay between the germline ends. Germline-derived CDR1 and CDR2 are SGDLS and YYNGEE. This clonotype was seen only a few times. Its antigen is unidentified. What was sequenced was PBMCs or a T cell subset sorted from them (not recorded which). This chain connects TRBV9 to TRBJ2-3; D might be TRBD1 or TRBD2, each matching 6 bases. The TCR sequence derives from a man aged 18-30 years who had mild COVID-19 (a few samples of this study predate the infection). Cell type and time point are not known. The CDR3 DNA follows: TGTGCCAGCAGCCGGGCCCAAGGGGGGCGAATTGGCACAGATACGCAGTATTTT. Amino acids: CASSRAQGGRIGTDTQYF.